This entry is about one T cell receptor beta chain. These data come from a study of blood T cell repertoires in COVID-19. Profiling relied on immunoSEQ multiplex PCR, and the TCRdb table lists in-frame clones only, not all of them. The sample comprises about 380,000 clones, 81% of which are singletons, and 0.85% to 1.3% rests with the top ten. Germline CDR1 reads SGHAT; CDR2 reads FQNNGV. V was trimmed by 4 bases and J by 4 bases, leaving 8 bases between them. The CDR3 totals 13 residues. Sequencing was performed on peripheral blood. The receptor's source is a human donor with acute or convalescent COVID-19. The donor label of this sample is uncertain. V and J are TRBV11-2 and TRBJ2-1; D call uncertain. The CDR3 nucleotides are TGTGCCAGCAGCTCCGGCGGTTACAATGAGCAGTTCTTC. Its protein is CASSSGGYNEQFF.